This TCR beta chain is drawn from a study of blood T cell repertoires in COVID-19. At the level of the study: COVID-19 samples collected from the United States, Italy and Spain covered acute and convalescent phases.

This CDR3 has 16 residues. V shed 6 bases and J 4 bases; nucleotides not matched to a gene: 14. In germline, CDR1 is MNHEY, CDR2 SMNVEV (reference sequence). Data came from immunoSEQ multiplex PCR; TCRdb stores just in-frame clones and leaves some out. The table records around 170,000 clones, roughly 87% of them present only once. J is TRBJ1-2 and V is TRBV27; 7 positions agree with TRBD1. This TCR was recovered from a woman in her 70s with COVID-19, enrolled during active disease. Material: peripheral blood. CDR3 DNA sequence: TGTGCCAGCAGCCCTCAAACAGGGGCGTACGGCTATGGCTACACCTTC. This sequence encodes CASSPQTGAYGYGYTF.